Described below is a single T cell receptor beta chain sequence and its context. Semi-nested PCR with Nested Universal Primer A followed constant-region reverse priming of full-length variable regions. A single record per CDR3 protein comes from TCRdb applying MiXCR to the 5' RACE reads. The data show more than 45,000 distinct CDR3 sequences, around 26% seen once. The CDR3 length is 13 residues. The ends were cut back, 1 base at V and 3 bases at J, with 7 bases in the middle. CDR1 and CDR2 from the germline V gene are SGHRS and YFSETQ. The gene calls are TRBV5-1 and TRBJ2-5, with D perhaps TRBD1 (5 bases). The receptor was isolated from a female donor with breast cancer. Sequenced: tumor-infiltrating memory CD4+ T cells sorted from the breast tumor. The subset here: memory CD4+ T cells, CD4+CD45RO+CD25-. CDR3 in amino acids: CASSLSREETQYF. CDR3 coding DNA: TGCGCCAGCAGCTTGTCCAGGGAAGAGACCCAGTACTTC.